The 2 T cell receptor beta chains in this list originate from one sample, sequenced in a study of memory CD4+ T cells and cytomegalovirus serostatus. The sort gate was single viable CD3+CD4+CD8-CD45RO+ cells for memory CD4+ T cells. Clones were sequenced by immunoSEQ multiplex PCR, and TCRdb holds only the in-frame ones, with some missing. The sample yields under 100,000 clones, about 85% seen once. The sample taken for sequencing was memory CD4+ T cells from blood. The receptor set was obtained from an adult in good health and CMV-seronegative.

The genes are TRBV14 and TRBJ2-3, with D perhaps TRBD1 or TRBD2 (5 bases each). The CDR3 has 17 residues. From germline, CDR1 is SGHDN and CDR2 FVKESK. V was pared by 0 bases and J by 0 bases, with 13 bases between. This CDR3 reads CASSQEFPGRSTDTQYF. In DNA form, the CDR3 reads TGTGCCAGCAGCCAAGAGTTTCCGGGACGCAGCACAGATACGCAGTATTTT.

The CDR3 is CASSQGLAGAYNEQFF. The CDR3 bases are TGCGCCAGCAGCCAAGGATTGGCGGGGGCCTACAATGAGCAGTTCTTC. The chain is built from TRBV4-1 and TRBJ2-1; 7 bases fit TRBD2. After removal of 1 base from V and 2 bases from J, the junction contained 5 bases not matched to a gene. CDR1 is MGHRA, CDR2 YSYEKL, per germline. The CDR3 is 16 residues long.